One sample yielded the 11 T cell receptor beta chains listed below, sequenced in a study of shared clonotypes between healthy human individuals. The data were produced by immunoSEQ multiplex PCR, yet TCRdb's version contains in-frame clones alone and is incomplete. The table shows fewer than 600,000 clones, with approximately 79% occurring only once. Input material: PBMCs. Receptors were obtained from a woman in her forties in good health. Some clones in this sample may be carry-over from other donors' samples.

Here the CDR3 reads CASSLTGQDTQYF. The CDR3 DNA is TGTGCCAGCAGCTTAACCGGTCAAGATACGCAGTATTTT. This chain joins TRBV7-3 and TRBJ2-3; D uncertain. V was pared by 0 bases and J by 5 bases, with 6 bases between. Per germline, CDR1 SGHTA and CDR2 FQGTGA. This CDR3 has 13 residues.

The rearrangement uses TRBV27 and TRBJ2-5, with TRBD2 matching over 10 bases. Per germline, CDR1 MNHEY and CDR2 SMNVEV (reference sequence). The CDR3 has 17 amino acids. V dropped 5 bases and J dropped 1; count of bases not matched to a gene: 10. The CDR3 region is CASSPNQAGGPQETQYF. CDR3 coding DNA: TGTGCCAGCAGTCCAAATCAAGCGGGAGGGCCCCAAGAGACCCAGTACTTC.

The V and J genes are TRBV18 and TRBJ1-1, with D perhaps TRBD1 (6 bases). The CDR3 is made up of 16 amino acids. Deletions cut 3 bases from V and 0 bases from J, with 14 bases between. Germline V CDR1 and CDR2: KGHSH, LQKENI. In DNA form, the CDR3 reads TGTGCCAGCTCACCCGAGGGGGGGGAGTTGAACACTGAAGCTTTCTTT. It specifies CASSPEGGELNTEAFF.

To note about this clone: This may be a read error: a much more frequent sequence differs by one nucleotide. V is TRBV5-5 and J is TRBJ2-7, with D possibly TRBD2 on 5 matching bases. CDR3 length: 12 amino acids. Germline V gene lookup returns CDR1 SGHKS and CDR2 YYEKEE (reference sequence). V was pared by 2 bases and J by 3 bases, with 6 bases between. CDR3 loop: CASSFGIYEQYF. The CDR3 region has the DNA TGTGCCAGCAGCTTCGGGATCTACGAGCAGTACTTC.

The rearrangement links TRBV2 to TRBJ2-1, with D possibly being TRBD1 (6 bases). The CDR3 is made up of 14 amino acids. V was cut by 7 bases and J by 5 bases, with 15 bases left in between. The germline V gene has CDR1 SNHLY and CDR2 FYNNEI. CDR3 region: CASIKTGRHNEQFF. The CDR3 DNA reads TGTGCCAGCATTAAGACAGGAAGACACAATGAGCAGTTCTTC. The full variable domain, its missing parts supplied by reference TRBV2 and TRBJ2-1, is EPEVTQTPSHQVTQMGQEVILRCVPISNHLYFYWYRQILGQKVEFLVSFYNNEISEKSEIFDDQFSVERPDGSNFTLKIRSTKLEDSAMYFCASIKTGRHNEQFFGPGTRLTVL.

The chain couples TRBV5-1 to TRBJ2-3; D is ambiguous. The CDR3 has 15 residues. The V end was cut by 4 bases, the J end by 0 bases, with 12 bases between. CDR1 SGHRS and CDR2 YFSETQ come from the germline V gene. This chain's CDR3 is CASSPSRTSTDTQYF. The CDR3 DNA is TGCGCCAGCAGCCCCTCTAGAACTAGCACAGATACGCAGTATTTT.

The chain carries TRBV7-6 and TRBJ2-7, with 10 bases aligning to TRBD2. Trimming removed 5 bases from V and 5 bases from J; junction bases left unmatched: 12. The CDR3 loop spans 16 amino acids. Germline V gene data show CDR1 as SGHVS and CDR2 as FNYEAQ. This CDR3 is CASSQESGRATHEQYF. The CDR3 nucleotides read TGTGCCAGCAGCCAAGAGAGCGGGAGGGCCACCCACGAGCAGTACTTC.

The J gene is TRBJ1-1, the V gene TRBV5-6; no clear D gene. The germline gives CDR1 SGHDT, CDR2 YYEEEE. V gave up 0 bases and J gave up 1 base, with 19 bases separating them. The CDR3 sequence is 18 residues long. The CDR3 nucleotides are TGTGCCAGCAGCTTGGCGGGGTCCCGCCCTTTAGCGAACACTGAAGCTTTCTTT. It yields the protein CASSLAGSRPLANTEAFF.

The rearrangement links TRBV7-7 to TRBJ2-5; TRBD1 aligns across 8 bases. V lost 5 bases to trimming and J lost 5 bases; unmatched junction nucleotides: 10. This CDR3 contains 15 residues. In germline, CDR1 is SSHAT, CDR2 FNYEAQ (reference sequence). CDR3 sequence reads: CASSPGQGAGETQYF. In DNA form, the CDR3 reads TGTGCCAGCAGCCCAGGACAGGGCGCGGGGGAGACCCAGTACTTC.

In this sample, this clone turned up once. J is TRBJ2-7 and V is TRBV11-2, with unresolved D. The V end lost 5 bases, the J end lost 3 bases, and 8 bases lay between the germline ends. CDR3 length equals 12 residues. CDR1 SGHAT and CDR2 FQNNGV come from the germline V gene. CDR3 region: CASSPDSYEQYF. The CDR3 nucleotides are TGTGCCAGCAGCCCGGATAGCTACGAGCAGTACTTC.

The chain links TRBV28 to TRBJ1-3; D perhaps matches TRBD1 (5 bases). With 6 bases removed from V and 0 bases from J, the gap between germline ends came to 12 bases. From germline, CDR1 is MDHEN and CDR2 SYDVKM. The CDR3 runs 15 residues. In nucleotides, the CDR3 is TGTGCCAGCAGGGGGGGACCAAGCTCTGGAAACACCATATATTTT. Its translation: CASRGGPSSGNTIYF.